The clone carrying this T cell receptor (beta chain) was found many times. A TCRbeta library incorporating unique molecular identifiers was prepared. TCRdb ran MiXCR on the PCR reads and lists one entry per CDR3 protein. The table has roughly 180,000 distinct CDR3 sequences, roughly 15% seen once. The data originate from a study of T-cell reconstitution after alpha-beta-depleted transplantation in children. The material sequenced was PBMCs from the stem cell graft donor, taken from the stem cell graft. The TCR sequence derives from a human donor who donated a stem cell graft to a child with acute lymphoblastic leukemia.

The CDR3 DNA reads TGCAGCGTTGAAGTTGGGAGACAAGAGACCCAGTACTTC. Amino acids: CSVEVGRQETQYF. V usage is TRBV29-1 and J usage is TRBJ2-5; possible D gene TRBD2, 5 bases. CDR3 length: 13 amino acids. Germline V CDR1 and CDR2: SQVTM, ANQGSEA. Trimming left V 1 base short and J 2 bases short, with 8 bases between.